This T cell receptor (beta chain) is from a study of blood T cell repertoires in COVID-19. Study as a whole: Italy, Spain and the United States were the sources of the convalescent and acute COVID-19 samples.

Per the authors' pipeline: Estimated nucleated cell counts came from reference gene primer amplification. Clones were read by immunoSEQ multiplex PCR, and TCRdb kept only the in-frame ones, dropping some. V, J and clone size reflect that table, while D and trimming were determined from the DNA. The table records roughly 70,000 clones, around 90% of them present only once. The CDR3 has 13 amino acids. V was clipped by 2 bases and J by 5 bases, with 9 bases between them. Specimen: peripheral blood. The rearrangement joins TRBV12-3 or TRBV12-4 to TRBJ1-1; D remains unclear. The sequence came from a woman aged 60-75 years with active COVID-19. CDR3 loop: CASSLNRGTEAFF. CDR3 sequence (DNA): TGTGCCAGCAGTTTAAACCGCGGGACTGAAGCTTTCTTT.